This T cell receptor (beta chain) emerged from a study of T cells after yellow fever vaccination. About the study: The authors prepared low-cell-number fractions using SMART-Seq v4 Ultra Low Input.

It was through 5'RACE template switching that TCR cDNA was made, with a universal primer site and UMIs added. One entry per CDR3 protein, called by TCRdb with MiXCR from the 5' RACE reads. The sample has about 580,000 distinct CDR3 sequences, about a sixth seen once. In germline, CDR1 is MDHEN, CDR2 SYDVKM. V lost 3 bases and J 4 bases, leaving 12 bases between the germline ends. There are 14 residues in the CDR3. The sequencing used PBMCs, collected more than 4 days after the first yellow fever vaccination. The chain couples TRBV28 to TRBJ1-2; D ambiguous. The receptor was isolated from a man aged 18 to 30 who received the YFV17D yellow fever vaccine. This CDR3 is CASSFPGLGYGYTF. CDR3 DNA: TGTGCCAGCAGTTTTCCCGGGCTGGGCTATGGCTACACCTTC.